Listed below are T cell receptor beta chains from one sample, sequenced in a study of CD8+CD57+ T cells in acquired aplastic anemia. TCRdb re-analysed the reads in MiXCR, keeping a single row per CDR3 protein. The data show about 250,000 distinct CDR3 sequences, with roughly half seen just once and approximately 8% held by the top ten. The source material was sorted CD4+, CD8+, or CD8+CD57+ T cells (not recorded which) from PBMCs. The receptors come from a human donor with aplastic anemia. CDR3s include the opening cysteine and the closing phenylalanine or tryptophan. A D gene is named only where the DNA matches it firmly. The size entry is marked missing in some rows and otherwise reads once, few, many or a size class.

size: many; V: TRBV5-6; D: TRBD1; J: TRBJ2-7; DNA: TGTGCCAGCAACGTGTGGGGGACAGCCTACGAGCAGTACTTC; CDR3: CASNVWGTAYEQYF
size: -; V: TRBV19; D: TRBD2; J: TRBJ2-3; DNA: TGTGCCAGTGGCCCCGCCCTTAGCGGGGGATCTCAAGATACGCAGTATTTT; CDR3: CASGPALSGGSQDTQYF
size: -; V: TRBV19; D: TRBD1; J: TRBJ2-7; DNA: TGTGCCAGTAGTACCGGGACAGGGGTAGCCGAGCAGTACTTC; CDR3: CASSTGTGVAEQYF
size: -; V: TRBV15; D: -; J: TRBJ1-5; DNA: TGTGCCACCAGCAGCACTACAGGTATCAATCAGCCCCGGCACTTT; CDR3: CATSSTTGINQPRHF
size: few; V: TRBV24-1; D: TRBD1; J: TRBJ1-2; DNA: TGTGCCACCAGTGACGCGATGGGGACAGGGAACTATGGCTACACCTTC; CDR3: CATSDAMGTGNYGYTF
size: few; V: TRBV7-9; D: TRBD1; J: TRBJ2-2; DNA: TGTGCCAGCAGCCAAGCAGGGGGCGGTCGCACCGGGGAGCTGTTTTTT; CDR3: CASSQAGGGRTGELFF
size: many; V: TRBV9; D: -; J: TRBJ2-7; DNA: TGTGCCAGCAGCGTAGAGTGGCGGGGCGAGCAGTACTTC; CDR3: CASSVEWRGEQYF
size: -; V: TRBV6-2/TRBV6-3; D: TRBD2; J: TRBJ2-1; DNA: TGTGCCAGCAGTTACGACGCGGGGGGAGGTAATGAGCAGTTCTTC; CDR3: CASSYDAGGGNEQFF
size: few; V: TRBV9; D: TRBD2; J: TRBJ2-3; DNA: TGTGCCAGCAGCGTAGCGGTAGCGGGGGCAGATACGCAGTATTTT; CDR3: CASSVAVAGADTQYF
size: -; V: TRBV25-1; D: -; J: TRBJ1-2; DNA: TGTGCCAGCAGTGAACTGCAGGGTGGTGGCTACACCTTC; CDR3: CASSELQGGGYTF
size: many; V: TRBV20-1; D: TRBD2; J: TRBJ2-7; DNA: TGCAGTGCACAAAGACTAGCGGACTTCTACGAGCAGTACTTC; CDR3: CSAQRLADFYEQYF
size: -; V: TRBV6-5; D: -; J: TRBJ2-7; DNA: TGTGTCAGCAGTTACGAGGGCCGCGAGCAGTACTTC; CDR3: CVSSYEGREQYF
size: -; V: TRBV27; D: -; J: TRBJ1-5; DNA: TGTGCCAGCAGTTTATCACGGTACAATCAGCCCCAGCATTTT; CDR3: CASSLSRYNQPQHF
size: -; V: TRBV15; D: -; J: TRBJ2-2; DNA: TGTGCCACCAGCACGATGGCTAGCGGGGAGCTGTTTTTT; CDR3: CATSTMASGELFF
size: -; V: TRBV6-5; D: -; J: TRBJ1-5; DNA: TGTGCCAGCAGTCTGTTGGACAGCAAATATCAGCCCCAGCATTTT; CDR3: CASSLLDSKYQPQHF
size: once; V: TRBV6-5; D: -; J: TRBJ1-1; DNA: TGTGCCAGCATCAAACCTCACATTGGGGGGGCAAGACGGAACACTGAAGCTTTCTTT; CDR3: CASIKPHIGGARRNTEAFF
size: -; V: TRBV7-9; D: -; J: TRBJ1-5; DNA: TGTGCCAGCACCACGGACTGGGATCAGCCCCAGCATTTT; CDR3: CASTTDWDQPQHF
size: -; V: TRBV19; D: -; J: TRBJ1-1; DNA: TGTGCCAGTAGTATGACGGCCCTATTGGAAGCTGTCTTT; CDR3: CASSMTALLEAVF
size: few; V: TRBV4-1; D: TRBD1; J: TRBJ2-1; DNA: TGCGCCAGCAGCCAAGAAGAGGGGGCTTCCTACAATGAGCAGTTCTTC; CDR3: CASSQEEGASYNEQFF
size: -; V: TRBV6-5; D: -; J: TRBJ2-1; DNA: TGTGCCAGCACCCCTGAGGTGGGGGTCAATGAGCAGTTCTTC; CDR3: CASTPEVGVNEQFF
size: -; V: TRBV6-1; D: TRBD2; J: TRBJ2-1; DNA: TGTGCCAGCAGTGAAAGCGGGAGGGGCAATGAGCAGTTCTTC; CDR3: CASSESGRGNEQFF
size: -; V: TRBV12-3/TRBV12-4; D: TRBD1; J: TRBJ2-6; DNA: TGTGCCGGGACAGCCGTTGGGGCCAACGTCCTGACTTTC; CDR3: CAGTAVGANVLTF
size: once; V: TRBV19; D: TRBD1; J: TRBJ1-4; DNA: TGTGCCAGTAGTGACTACGGGACAGGGTTCCCAACTAATGAAAAACTGTTTTTT; CDR3: CASSDYGTGFPTNEKLFF
size: many; V: TRBV20-1; D: -; J: TRBJ1-1; DNA: TGCAGTGCTAGTGTTCTGATGAACACTGAAGCTTTCTTT; CDR3: CSASVLMNTEAFF
size: many; V: TRBV25-1; D: -; J: TRBJ2-1; DNA: TGTGCCAGCAGTGAATCCGCGGACAGACACCAGTTCTTC; CDR3: CASSESADRHQFF
size: many; V: TRBV29-1; D: TRBD1; J: TRBJ2-7; DNA: TGCAGCGTGAATGGACAGGGAAGCTCCTACGAGCAGTACTTC; CDR3: CSVNGQGSSYEQYF
size: -; V: TRBV25-1; D: TRBD1; J: TRBJ2-3; DNA: TGTGCCAGCAGTGAATTAGGACAGGGGAGCACAGATACGCAGTATTTT; CDR3: CASSELGQGSTDTQYF
size: -; V: TRBV7-2; D: -; J: TRBJ2-1; DNA: TGTGCCAGCAGCTTATCCCCCAGTGGGCGGGATGAGCAGTTCTTC; CDR3: CASSLSPSGRDEQFF
size: once; V: TRBV6-5; D: -; J: TRBJ2-6; DNA: TGTGCCAGCAGTTACGCCACAGGGGCCAACGTCCTGACTTTC; CDR3: CASSYATGANVLTF
size: few; V: TRBV2; D: TRBD1; J: TRBJ1-1; DNA: TGTGCCAGCAGTGGGAGCGACAGGGCGGCTTTCTTT; CDR3: CASSGSDRAAFF
size: few; V: TRBV4-1; D: -; J: TRBJ1-5; DNA: TGCGCCAGCAGCCAAGTGATCCCTTACAGGGAATCACAGCCCCAGCATTTT; CDR3: CASSQVIPYRESQPQHF
size: -; V: TRBV28; D: -; J: TRBJ1-1; DNA: TGTGCCAGCAGTTTTGGCAATCTGAACACTGAAGCTTTCTTT; CDR3: CASSFGNLNTEAFF
size: -; V: TRBV5-6; D: -; J: TRBJ2-7; DNA: TGTGCCAGCAGCTTGGATTATGGGGACCACGAGCAGTACTTC; CDR3: CASSLDYGDHEQYF
size: -; V: TRBV2; D: -; J: TRBJ2-1; DNA: TGTGCCAGCCCACCGGGACCCCCGGAATACAATGAGCAGTTCTTC; CDR3: CASPPGPPEYNEQFF
size: once; V: TRBV10-3; D: TRBD2; J: TRBJ2-1; DNA: TGTGCCAGCTCACCAGAAGCGGGAGAAGGGTCTGAGCAGTTCTTC; CDR3: CASSPEAGEGSEQFF
size: few; V: TRBV27; D: TRBD2; J: TRBJ2-1; DNA: TGTGCCAGCAGTTTGGTCGCGGGAGGGCGGGATGAGCAGTTCTTC; CDR3: CASSLVAGGRDEQFF
size: -; V: TRBV9; D: -; J: TRBJ2-3; DNA: TGTGCCAGCAGCTCGAGTGGTGAGGCAGATACGCAGTATTTT; CDR3: CASSSSGEADTQYF
size: many; V: TRBV19; D: -; J: TRBJ1-1; DNA: TGTGCCAGTAGTATCGGTGCAGGGCGGCTAGGCACTGAAGCTTTCTTT; CDR3: CASSIGAGRLGTEAFF
size: many; V: TRBV4-2; D: -; J: TRBJ2-2; DNA: TGTGCCAGCAGCCAGGGGGCGACGGGCACCGGGGAGCTGTTTTTT; CDR3: CASSQGATGTGELFF
size: few; V: TRBV7-2; D: TRBD2; J: TRBJ2-7; DNA: TGTGCCAGCAGCTTTGGGAGCGGGAGGATCAACGAGCAGTACTTC; CDR3: CASSFGSGRINEQYF
size: -; V: TRBV20-1; D: -; J: TRBJ2-7; DNA: TGCAGTGCTCGGGCCGACCACGAGCAGTACTTC; CDR3: CSARADHEQYF
size: -; V: TRBV20-1; D: -; J: TRBJ2-7; DNA: TGCAGTGCTAGCTCCAGGACTGGCTACGAGCAGTACTTC; CDR3: CSASSRTGYEQYF
size: -; V: TRBV9; D: TRBD1; J: TRBJ2-7; DNA: TGTGCCAGCAGCGTAGGGGGACAGGGCTTCCACGAGCAGTACTTC; CDR3: CASSVGGQGFHEQYF
size: few; V: TRBV5-1; D: -; J: TRBJ1-1; DNA: TGCGCCAGCAGGGTAAAGAACACTGAAGCTTTCTTT; CDR3: CASRVKNTEAFF
size: once; V: TRBV29-1; D: -; J: TRBJ1-1; DNA: TGCAGCCACTCCGGGACAAACCATGAAGCTTTCTTT; CDR3: CSHSGTNHEAFF
size: many; V: TRBV7-9; D: -; J: TRBJ2-6; DNA: TGTGCCAGCAGCTTTCCGGCTGCTGGGGCCAACGTCCTGACTTTC; CDR3: CASSFPAAGANVLTF
size: -; V: TRBV15; D: -; J: TRBJ1-5; DNA: TGTGCCACCAGCAGAGATCATCGGCAGGGAGGCAGTCAGCCCCAGCATTTT; CDR3: CATSRDHRQGGSQPQHF
size: -; V: TRBV7-3; D: TRBD1; J: TRBJ2-7; DNA: TGTGCCAGCAGCCCTGATGACAGGGGGTACGAGCAGTACTTC; CDR3: CASSPDDRGYEQYF
size: many; V: TRBV12-3/TRBV12-4; D: -; J: TRBJ1-3; DNA: TGTGCCAGCAGCCCTGCGTGGAACTCTGGAAACACCATATATTTT; CDR3: CASSPAWNSGNTIYF
size: -; V: TRBV20-1; D: TRBD1; J: TRBJ1-1; DNA: TGCAGTGCGTTACCGACAGGGTCCGCTGAAGCTTTCTTT; CDR3: CSALPTGSAEAFF
size: many; V: TRBV20-1; D: -; J: TRBJ1-2; DNA: TGCAGTGCTAGGGGGCCCTTGGACTATGGCTACACCTTC; CDR3: CSARGPLDYGYTF
size: many; V: TRBV7-9; D: TRBD1; J: TRBJ2-7; DNA: TGTGCCAGCAGTGAGGACAGGTACTCCTACGAGCAGTACTTC; CDR3: CASSEDRYSYEQYF
size: -; V: TRBV2; D: TRBD1; J: TRBJ1-5; DNA: TGTGCCAGCAGCGGACAGGAGAACAATCAGCCCCAGCATTTT; CDR3: CASSGQENNQPQHF
size: -; V: TRBV7-9; D: -; J: TRBJ2-5; DNA: TGTGCCAGCAGCAAGCGAAGCGGAGGCCAAGAGACCCAGTACTTC; CDR3: CASSKRSGGQETQYF
size: -; V: TRBV2; D: -; J: TRBJ1-1; DNA: TGTGCCAGCAATCCTGGGCCCCAACCCAACACTGAAGCTTTCTTT; CDR3: CASNPGPQPNTEAFF
size: -; V: TRBV20-1; D: TRBD2; J: TRBJ2-7; DNA: TGCAGTGCTAGATTGAGAAGCGGGGGGGCCTACGAGCAGTACTTC; CDR3: CSARLRSGGAYEQYF
size: -; V: TRBV20-1; D: TRBD1; J: TRBJ1-1; DNA: TGCAGTGCCAGTGCGCCGACAGGGCTTGAAGCTTTCTTT; CDR3: CSASAPTGLEAFF